A single sample is the source of the 23 T cell receptor beta chains below, sequenced in a study of CD8+ T cells in alopecia areata. Reverse transcribed after extraction, RNA yielded cDNA as the sequencing template. Assay: immunoSEQ multiplex PCR; the TCRdb copy retains only in-frame clones and omits some. The sample records 150,000 to 200,000 clones, approximately 50% being singletons. Noted treatment: oral pan-JAK inhibitor, 5-10 mg twice daily. The source was CD8+ T cells sorted from blood, collected at roughly week 52, from a patient treated with tofacitinib. All receptors come from a human donor with alopecia areata.

The rearrangement joins TRBV5-1 to TRBJ2-7, with TRBD1 as a possible D gene (6 bases). The CDR3 length is 12 residues. Germline lookup yields CDR1 SGHRS and CDR2 YFSETQ. V gave up 4 bases and J gave up 5 bases, with 10 bases separating them. CDR3 bases: TGCGCCAGCAGCCCCGAGGGGGACGAGCAGTACTTC. Its protein product is CASSPEGDEQYF.

The rearrangement joins TRBV25-1 to TRBJ2-2, with 7 bases identical to TRBD2. Germline V gene lookup returns CDR1 MGHDK and CDR2 SYGVNS. Trimming removed 1 base from V and 4 bases from J; junction bases left unmatched: 0. There are 14 residues in the CDR3. In DNA form, the CDR3 reads TGTGCCAGCAGTGAATGGGGGGGCACCGGGGAGCTGTTTTTT. Translated: CASSEWGGTGELFF.

This clone was seen a few times. The gene calls are TRBV5-4 and TRBJ2-7, with 7 bases lining up with TRBD1. V lost 3 bases and J lost 1; bases outside the gene matches: 4. The CDR3 totals 14 residues. Germline V CDR1 and CDR2: SGHNT, YYREEE (reference sequence). CDR3 sequence reads: CASSSDRESYEQYF. In nucleotides, the CDR3 is TGTGCCAGCAGCTCCGACAGGGAATCCTACGAGCAGTACTTC.

The rearrangement joins TRBV27 to TRBJ2-3; D gene ambiguous. Germline CDR1 is MNHEY and CDR2 is SMNVEV (reference sequence). Trimming pared 3 bases from V and 4 bases from J, leaving 14 bases between. CDR3 length equals 15 residues. CDR3 residues: CASSLQLGPADTQYF. CDR3 coding DNA: TGTGCCAGCAGTTTGCAGCTGGGTCCTGCAGATACGCAGTATTTT.

The chain combines TRBV5-1 with TRBJ1-1; D is perhaps TRBD1 (6 bases). Per germline, CDR1 SGHRS and CDR2 YFSETQ. Trimming took off 4 bases at V and 3 bases at J, with 13 bases between the two ends. This CDR3 spans 14 amino acids. CDR3 bases: TGCGCCAGCAGCCATCACAGGGAGGACACTGAAGCTTTCTTT. Amino acids: CASSHHREDTEAFF.

The chain uses TRBV18 and TRBJ1-1; D unclear. The CDR3 is 14 residues long. Germline assignment: CDR1 KGHSH and CDR2 LQKENI. Trimming cost V 2 bases and J 3 bases, with 10 bases left between them. The CDR3 loop is CASSPTTGDTEAFF. The CDR3 DNA reads TGTGCCAGCTCACCAACCACGGGAGACACTGAAGCTTTCTTT. The full variable domain, with the rest looked up from reference TRBV18 and TRBJ1-1, is NAGVMQNPRHLVRRRGQEARLRCSPMKGHSHVYWYRQLPEEGLKFMVYLQKENIIDESGMPKERFSAEFPKEGPSILRIQQVVRGDSAAYFCASSPTTGDTEAFFGQGTRLTVV.

J is TRBJ1-1 and V is TRBV13, with TRBD1 as a possible D gene (5 bases). CDR1 PRHDT and CDR2 FYEKMQ come from the germline V gene (reference sequence). The length of the CDR3 is 15 residues. V was clipped by 7 bases and J by 4 bases, with 19 bases between them. The CDR3 coding sequence is TGTGCCAGCAAAGAATCCCGGAGGGGAAGCACTGAAGCTTTCTTT. Translating it yields CASKESRRGSTEAFF.

This chain uses TRBV5-4 with TRBJ1-6, with D uncertain. This CDR3 spans 17 amino acids. Between the trimmed V and J ends, which lost 6 bases and 0 bases, there was a span of 16 bases. Germline CDR1 reads SGHNT; CDR2 reads YYREEE (reference sequence). This CDR3 reads CASTHSTSSSYNSPLHF. DNA of the CDR3: TGTGCCAGCACCCACTCGACGAGCAGCTCCTATAATTCACCCCTCCACTTT.

This sequence joins TRBV15 and TRBJ1-6; maybe TRBD1 (6 bases). Germline V gene lookup returns CDR1 LNHNV and CDR2 YYDKDF (reference sequence). The CDR3 is made up of 17 amino acids. Trimming cost V 0 bases and J 7 bases, with 16 bases left between them. The CDR3 reads CATSRDKWGHENSPLHF. The CDR3 coding sequence is TGTGCCACCAGCAGAGATAAGTGGGGACATGAGAATTCACCCCTCCACTTT.

The genes are TRBV9 and TRBJ2-3; D gene ambiguous. From germline, CDR1 is SGDLS and CDR2 YYNGEE. The V and J ends lost 2 bases and 2 bases respectively, with 9 bases between them. The CDR3 consists of 14 residues. The CDR3 reads CASSVWDHTDTQYF. The CDR3 DNA follows: TGTGCCAGCAGCGTGTGGGATCACACAGATACGCAGTATTTT.

The chain uses TRBV5-1 and TRBJ1-2, with 8 bases fitting TRBD1. J was trimmed by 2 bases and V by 4 bases; bases with no gene match: 7. The CDR3 contains 15 residues. Germline CDR1 reads SGHRS; CDR2 reads YFSETQ. DNA for the CDR3: TGCGCCAGCAGCCCCGGACAGGGTCTGAACTATGGCTACACCTTC. Translating it yields CASSPGQGLNYGYTF. The whole variable domain, filled in from reference TRBV5-1 and TRBJ1-2, reads KAGVTQTPRYLIKTRGQQVTLSCSPISGHRSVSWYQQTPGQGLQFLFEYFSETQRNKGNFPGRFSGRQFSNSRSEMNVSTLELGDSALYLCASSPGQGLNYGYTFGSGTRLTVV.

This clone was picked up a small number of times. The chain employs TRBV27 and TRBJ1-1, with D tentatively TRBD1 (6 bases). The CDR3 is made up of 15 amino acids. Deletions cut 0 bases from V and 6 bases from J, with 14 bases between. Germline assignment: CDR1 MNHEY and CDR2 SMNVEV (reference sequence). The CDR3 is CASSLSQGLTSEAFF. The CDR3 nucleotides are TGTGCCAGCAGTTTATCCCAGGGGTTGACTTCTGAAGCTTTCTTT.

This clone was seen only a few times. J is TRBJ1-2 and V is TRBV6-5, with no clear D. The CDR3 runs 13 residues. Germline CDR1 and CDR2: MNHEY and SVGAGI. Trimming removed 2 bases at V and 8 bases at J, with 12 bases between. The CDR3 here is CASSYRPTGGYTF. In DNA, the CDR3 is TGTGCCAGCAGTTACCGACCCACGGGGGGCTACACCTTC.

This chain joins TRBV7-2 and TRBJ2-2; possible D gene TRBD2, 6 bases. Germline CDR1 and CDR2: SGHTA and FQGNSA. V shed 4 bases and J shed 5 bases, with 14 bases lying between them. This CDR3 has 15 residues. For the CDR3, the DNA is TGTGCCAGCAGCTCGGGGCGGGGCGGGACCGGGGAGCTGTTTTTT. Protein: CASSSGRGGTGELFF.

The chain combines TRBV10-3 with TRBJ2-5, with 9 bases that match TRBD2. The CDR3 covers 16 residues. In germline, CDR1 is ENHRY, CDR2 SYGVKD. After removal of 4 bases from V and 2 bases from J, the junction contained 8 bases not matched to a gene. CDR3 in amino acids: CAISALAGELQETQYF. CDR3 nucleotide sequence: TGTGCCATCAGTGCGTTAGCGGGGGAGCTACAAGAGACCCAGTACTTC.

This clone appeared a few times. The chain employs TRBV27 and TRBJ2-7, with no clear D. Deletions cut 6 bases from V and 5 bases from J, with 14 bases between. In germline, CDR1 is MNHEY, CDR2 SMNVEV (reference sequence). CDR3 length: 13 amino acids. This CDR3 is CASSHLGDHEQYF. CDR3 coding DNA: TGTGCCAGCAGCCATCTGGGTGATCACGAGCAGTACTTC.

The V call is TRBV14, the J call TRBJ2-5, with D unclear. This CDR3 spans 13 amino acids. V was shortened by 2 bases and J by 5 bases, with 9 bases between the two germline ends. Germline V gene sequence: CDR1 SGHDN, CDR2 FVKESK. DNA of the CDR3: TGTGCCAGCAGCCAATTTCTGGGGGAGACCCAGTACTTC. This encodes CASSQFLGETQYF.

This CDR3 is CASSQVMSSNQPQHF. DNA of the CDR3: TGCGCCAGCAGCCAAGTAATGAGTTCCAATCAGCCCCAGCATTTT. This chain uses TRBV4-3 with TRBJ1-5; D is uncertain. From germline, CDR1 is LGHNA and CDR2 YSLEER. Trimming stripped 1 base from V and 3 bases from J, with 10 bases between. This CDR3 is built from 15 residues.

Here the CDR3 reads CATTSDQGTDTQYF. The CDR3 DNA is TGTGCCACCACCTCGGACCAGGGGACAGATACGCAGTATTTT. The chain has TRBV10-3 and TRBJ2-3, with a tentative D call TRBD1 (6 bases). CDR3 length: 14 residues. Trimming pared 10 bases from V and 3 bases from J, leaving 17 bases between. Germline V gene sequence: CDR1 ENHRY, CDR2 SYGVKD.

This clone was detected once. This rearrangement joins TRBV27 to TRBJ2-2, with unresolved D. Germline V lookup: CDR1 MNHEY, CDR2 SMNVEV (reference sequence). This CDR3 region has 14 residues. V was trimmed by 6 bases and J by 3 bases, leaving 11 bases between them. The CDR3 is CASSGETDTGELFF. The CDR3 DNA follows: TGTGCCAGCAGCGGTGAAACGGACACCGGGGAGCTGTTTTTT.

This clone was observed a handful of times. The J gene is TRBJ2-7, the V gene TRBV2, with TRBD2 matching over 9 bases. Germline CDR1 reads SNHLY; CDR2 reads FYNNEI. The CDR3 runs to 15 residues. The J segment lost 1 base and the V segment lost 7 bases, leaving 8 bases of the junction unmatched. Here the CDR3 reads CASTTGGGDSYEQYF. CDR3 coding DNA: TGTGCCAGCACCACCGGCGGGGGGGATTCCTACGAGCAGTACTTC. The full variable domain, rest sourced from reference TRBV2 and TRBJ2-7, is EPEVTQTPSHQVTQMGQEVILRCVPISNHLYFYWYRQILGQKVEFLVSFYNNEISEKSEIFDDQFSVERPDGSNFTLKIRSTKLEDSAMYFCASTTGGGDSYEQYFGPGTRLTVT.

The rearrangement uses TRBV9 and TRBJ2-7; D is ambiguous. The germline V gene encodes CDR1 SGDLS and CDR2 YYNGEE. The germline V and J ends were trimmed by 0 bases and 5 bases, with 9 bases remaining between them. CDR3 length: 13 amino acids. Written as DNA, the CDR3 is TGTGCCAGCAGCGTAGGCGATGGGGACGAGCAGTACTTC. It translates to CASSVGDGDEQYF.

This clone turned up a few times. The chain is built from TRBV18 and TRBJ2-1, with 14 nucleotides matching TRBD2. Per germline, CDR1 KGHSH and CDR2 LQKENI. CDR3 length equals 15 residues. V gave up 3 bases and J gave up 9 bases; unmatched junction bases: 4. The chain's CDR3 is CASSPTGTSGGEQFF. DNA for the CDR3: TGTGCCAGCTCACCGACTGGGACTAGCGGGGGTGAGCAGTTCTTC.